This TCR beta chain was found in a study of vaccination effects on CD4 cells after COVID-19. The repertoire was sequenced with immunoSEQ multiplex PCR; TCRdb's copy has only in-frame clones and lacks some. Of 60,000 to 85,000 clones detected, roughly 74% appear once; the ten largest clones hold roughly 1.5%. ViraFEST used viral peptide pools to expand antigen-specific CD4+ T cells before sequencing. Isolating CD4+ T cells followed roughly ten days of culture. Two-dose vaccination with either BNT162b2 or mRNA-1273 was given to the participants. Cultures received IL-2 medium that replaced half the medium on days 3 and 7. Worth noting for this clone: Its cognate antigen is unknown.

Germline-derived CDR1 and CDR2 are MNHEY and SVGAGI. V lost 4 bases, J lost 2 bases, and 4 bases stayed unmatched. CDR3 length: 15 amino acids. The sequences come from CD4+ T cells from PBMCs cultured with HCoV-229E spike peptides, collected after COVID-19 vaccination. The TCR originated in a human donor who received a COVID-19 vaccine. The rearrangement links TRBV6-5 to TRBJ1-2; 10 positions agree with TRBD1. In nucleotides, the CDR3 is TGTGCCAGCAGTTTCGACAGGGGGCACAACTATGGCTACACCTTC. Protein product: CASSFDRGHNYGYTF.